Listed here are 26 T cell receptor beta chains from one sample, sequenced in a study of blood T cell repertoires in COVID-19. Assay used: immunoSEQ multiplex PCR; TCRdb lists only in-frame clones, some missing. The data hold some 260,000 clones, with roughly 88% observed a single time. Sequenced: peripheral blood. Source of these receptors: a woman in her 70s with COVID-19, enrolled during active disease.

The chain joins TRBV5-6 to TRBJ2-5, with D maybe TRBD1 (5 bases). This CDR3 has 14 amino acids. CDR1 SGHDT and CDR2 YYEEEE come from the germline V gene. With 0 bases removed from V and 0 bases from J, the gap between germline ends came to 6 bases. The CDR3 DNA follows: TGTGCCAGCAGCTTGGAGGGGCACCAAGAGACCCAGTACTTC. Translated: CASSLEGHQETQYF.

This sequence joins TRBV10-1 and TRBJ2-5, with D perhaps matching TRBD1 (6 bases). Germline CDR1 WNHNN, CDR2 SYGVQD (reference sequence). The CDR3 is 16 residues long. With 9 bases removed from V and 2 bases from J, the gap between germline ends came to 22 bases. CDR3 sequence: CARDRIVGSTQETQYF. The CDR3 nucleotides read TGCGCCAGAGACAGGATCGTGGGATCGACACAAGAGACCCAGTACTTC.

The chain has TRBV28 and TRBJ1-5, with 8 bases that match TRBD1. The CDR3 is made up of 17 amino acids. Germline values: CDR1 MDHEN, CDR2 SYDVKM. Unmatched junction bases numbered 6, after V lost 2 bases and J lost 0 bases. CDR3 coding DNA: TGTGCCAGCAGTTTAAGGACAGGGAGTTATAGCAATCAGCCCCAGCATTTT. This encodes CASSLRTGSYSNQPQHF. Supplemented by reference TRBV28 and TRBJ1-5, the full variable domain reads DVKVTQSSRYLVKRTGEKVFLECVQDMDHENMFWYRQDPGLGLRLIYFSYDVKMKEKGDIPEGYSVSREKKERFSLILESASTNQTSMYLCASSLRTGSYSNQPQHFGDGTRLSIL.

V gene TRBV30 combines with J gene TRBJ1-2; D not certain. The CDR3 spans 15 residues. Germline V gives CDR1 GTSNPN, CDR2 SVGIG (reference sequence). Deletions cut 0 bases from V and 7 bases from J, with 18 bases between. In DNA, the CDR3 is TGTGCCTGGAGTGTACGAGGGCCGGCGGGAGGTGGCTACACCTTC. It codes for CAWSVRGPAGGGYTF.

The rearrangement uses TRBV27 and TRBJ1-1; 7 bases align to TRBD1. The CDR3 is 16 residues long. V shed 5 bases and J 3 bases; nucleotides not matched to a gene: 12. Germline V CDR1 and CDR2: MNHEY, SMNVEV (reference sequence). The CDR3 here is CASSPDRVGRDTEAFF. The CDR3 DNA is TGTGCCAGCAGTCCAGACAGGGTAGGTCGGGACACTGAAGCTTTCTTT.

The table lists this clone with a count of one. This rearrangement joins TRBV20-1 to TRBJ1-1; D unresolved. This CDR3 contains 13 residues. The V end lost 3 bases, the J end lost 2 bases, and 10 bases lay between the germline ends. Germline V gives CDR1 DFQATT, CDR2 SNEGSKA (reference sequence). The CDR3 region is CSASSTLNTEAFF. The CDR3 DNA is TGCAGTGCTAGTTCGACTCTAAACACTGAAGCTTTCTTT.

The CDR3 coding sequence is TGTGCCAGCAGTTTTGTTCGGGCTGAAGCTTTCTTT. It specifies CASSFVRAEAFF. V gene TRBV12-3 or TRBV12-4 combines with J gene TRBJ1-1; D unclear. The CDR3 has 12 amino acids. Trimming left V 3 bases short and J 6 bases short, with 8 bases between.

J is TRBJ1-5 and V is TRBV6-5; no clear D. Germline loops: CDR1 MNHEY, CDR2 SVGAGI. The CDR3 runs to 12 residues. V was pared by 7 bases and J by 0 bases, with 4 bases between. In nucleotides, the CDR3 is TGTGCCAGCAAATATAGCAATCAGCCCCAGCATTTT. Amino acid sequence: CASKYSNQPQHF.

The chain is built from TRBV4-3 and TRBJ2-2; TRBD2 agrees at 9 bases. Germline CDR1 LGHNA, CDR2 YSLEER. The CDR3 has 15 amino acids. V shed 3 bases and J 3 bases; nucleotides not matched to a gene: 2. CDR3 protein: CASSQVAGDTGELFF. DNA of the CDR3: TGCGCCAGCAGCCAGGTAGCGGGAGACACCGGGGAGCTGTTTTTT.

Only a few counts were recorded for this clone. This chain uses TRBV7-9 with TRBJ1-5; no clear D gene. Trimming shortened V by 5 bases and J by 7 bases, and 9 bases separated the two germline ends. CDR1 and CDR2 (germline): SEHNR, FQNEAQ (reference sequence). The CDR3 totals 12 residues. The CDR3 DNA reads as TGTGCCAGCAGCCGCGGGGTCCAGCCCCAGCATTTT. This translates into CASSRGVQPQHF.

The CDR3 DNA is TGTGCCAGCAGCTTCCGGGATTTCGGCGGGGAGCTGTTTTTT. Translation gives CASSFRDFGGELFF. The rearrangement links TRBV7-9 to TRBJ2-2, with a tentative D call TRBD2 (5 bases). Germline CDR1 reads SEHNR; CDR2 reads FQNEAQ (reference sequence). V was pared by 3 bases and J by 7 bases, with 12 bases between. This CDR3 spans 14 amino acids. Full variable domain (remainder filled in from reference TRBV7-9 and TRBJ2-2): DTGVSQNPRHKITKRGQNVTFRCDPISEHNRLYWYRQTLGQGPEFLTYFQNEAQLEKSRLLSDRFSAERPKGSFSTLEIQRTEQGDSAMYLCASSFRDFGGELFFGEGSRLTVL.

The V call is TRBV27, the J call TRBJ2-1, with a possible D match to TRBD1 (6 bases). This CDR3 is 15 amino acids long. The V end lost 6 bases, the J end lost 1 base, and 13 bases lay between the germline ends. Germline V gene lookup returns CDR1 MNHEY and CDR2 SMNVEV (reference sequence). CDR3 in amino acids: CASRPFRGSYNEQFF. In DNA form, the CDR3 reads TGTGCCAGCAGGCCCTTCAGGGGTTCCTACAATGAGCAGTTCTTC.

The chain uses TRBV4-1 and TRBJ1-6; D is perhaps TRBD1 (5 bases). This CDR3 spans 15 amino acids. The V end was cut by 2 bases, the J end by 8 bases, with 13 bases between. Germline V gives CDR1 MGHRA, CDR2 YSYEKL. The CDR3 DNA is TGCGCCAGCAGCCAATTGAGCAGGGAGGATTCACCCCTCCACTTT. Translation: CASSQLSREDSPLHF.

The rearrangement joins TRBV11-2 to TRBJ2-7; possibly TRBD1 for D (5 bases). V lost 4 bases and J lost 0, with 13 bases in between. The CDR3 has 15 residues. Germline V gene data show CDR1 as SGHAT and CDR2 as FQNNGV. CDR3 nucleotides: TGTGCCAGCAGCTCACCTCACAGGAGCTCCTACGAGCAGTACTTC. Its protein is CASSSPHRSSYEQYF.

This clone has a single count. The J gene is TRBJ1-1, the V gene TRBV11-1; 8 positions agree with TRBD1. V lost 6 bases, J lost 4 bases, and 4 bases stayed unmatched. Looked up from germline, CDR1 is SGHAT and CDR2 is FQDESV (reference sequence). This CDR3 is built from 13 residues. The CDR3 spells CASSPGGGTEAFF. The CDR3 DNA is TGTGCCAGCAGTCCAGGGGGCGGCACTGAAGCTTTCTTT.

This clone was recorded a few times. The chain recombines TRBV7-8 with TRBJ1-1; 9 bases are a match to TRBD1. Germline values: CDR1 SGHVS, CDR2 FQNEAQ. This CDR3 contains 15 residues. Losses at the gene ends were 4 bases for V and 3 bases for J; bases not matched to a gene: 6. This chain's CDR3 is CASSSGTGLDTEAFF. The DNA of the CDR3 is TGTGCCAGCAGCTCCGGGACAGGGTTGGACACTGAAGCTTTCTTT.

The CDR3 sequence: CATSRDWLDKTF. CDR3 DNA: TGTGCCACCAGCAGAGATTGGCTCGATAAAACCTTC. V usage is TRBV15 and J usage is TRBJ1-2; D gene ambiguous. V lost 0 bases and J lost 14, with 13 bases in between. There are 12 residues in the CDR3. In germline, CDR1 is LNHNV, CDR2 YYDKDF (reference sequence). The whole variable domain, remainder taken from reference TRBV15 and TRBJ1-2, is DAMVIQNPRYQVTQFGKPVTLSCSQTLNHNVMYWYQQKSSQAPKLLFHYYDKDFNNEADTPDNFQSRRPNTSFCFLDIRSPGLGDTAMYLCATSRDWLDKTFGSGTRLTVV.

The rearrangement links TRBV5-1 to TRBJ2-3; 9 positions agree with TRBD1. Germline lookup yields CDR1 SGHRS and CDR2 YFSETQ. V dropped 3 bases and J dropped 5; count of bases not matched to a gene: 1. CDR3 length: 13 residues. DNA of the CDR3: TGCGCCAGCAGCTCGGGACAGGGAGATACGCAGTATTTT. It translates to CASSSGQGDTQYF.

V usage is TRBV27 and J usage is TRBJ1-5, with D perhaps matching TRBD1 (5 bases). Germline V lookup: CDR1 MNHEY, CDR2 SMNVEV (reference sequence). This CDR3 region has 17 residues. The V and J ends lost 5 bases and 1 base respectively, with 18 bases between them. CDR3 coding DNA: TGTGCCAGCAGTGCATCGGGGACTTACGGAAGCAATCAGCCCCAGCATTTT. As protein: CASSASGTYGSNQPQHF.

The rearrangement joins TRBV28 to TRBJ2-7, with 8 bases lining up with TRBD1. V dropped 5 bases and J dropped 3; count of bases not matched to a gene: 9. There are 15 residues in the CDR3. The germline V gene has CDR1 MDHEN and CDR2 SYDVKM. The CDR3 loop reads CASSAAGGALYEQYF. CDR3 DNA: TGTGCCAGCAGTGCCGCAGGGGGCGCCCTCTACGAGCAGTACTTC. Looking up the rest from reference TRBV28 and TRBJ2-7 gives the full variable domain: DVKVTQSSRYLVKRTGEKVFLECVQDMDHENMFWYRQDPGLGLRLIYFSYDVKMKEKGDIPEGYSVSREKKERFSLILESASTNQTSMYLCASSAAGGALYEQYFGPGTRLTVT.

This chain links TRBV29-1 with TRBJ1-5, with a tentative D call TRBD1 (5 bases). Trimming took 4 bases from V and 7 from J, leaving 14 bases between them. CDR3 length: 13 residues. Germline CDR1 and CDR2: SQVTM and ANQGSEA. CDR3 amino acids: CSVAQAGEQPQHF. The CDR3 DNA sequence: TGCAGCGTTGCACAGGCTGGAGAACAGCCCCAGCATTTT.

CDR3 in DNA: TGTGCCTGGAGAGTCACAGGGGGCGGCCATGGCTACACCTTC. Amino acids: CAWRVTGGGHGYTF. The chain is built from TRBV30 and TRBJ1-2; the match to TRBD1 covers 9 bases. The CDR3 extends over 14 amino acids. CDR1 is GTSNPN and CDR2 is SVGIG in the germline V gene (reference sequence). The V segment lost 3 bases and the J segment 6 bases; nucleotides outside the gene matches: 8.

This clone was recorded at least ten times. The DNA of the CDR3 is TGCAGTGCTAGTAATGCGGGAGGTGGGAATGAGCAGTTCTTC. Translated: CSASNAGGGNEQFF. The chain combines TRBV20-1 with TRBJ2-1, with 8 positions matching TRBD2. The CDR3 is 14 residues long. V trimming: 3 bases; J trimming: 7 bases; junction bases outside the gene matches: 8. Germline V gene data show CDR1 as DFQATT and CDR2 as SNEGSKA (reference sequence).

The CDR3 DNA reads as TGTGCCAGTAGTATAGGGAATTCACTACAAGAGACCCAGTACTTC. Encoded protein: CASSIGNSLQETQYF. V usage is TRBV19 and J usage is TRBJ2-5, with D hard to call. The CDR3 totals 15 residues. The germline V and J ends were trimmed by 1 base and 2 bases, with 11 bases remaining between them. Per the germline V gene, CDR1 is LNHDA and CDR2 is SQIVND (reference sequence).

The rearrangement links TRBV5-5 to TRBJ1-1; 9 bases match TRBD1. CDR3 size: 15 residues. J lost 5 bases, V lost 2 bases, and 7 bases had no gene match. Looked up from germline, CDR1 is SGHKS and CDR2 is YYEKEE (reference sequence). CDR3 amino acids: CASSLTGGRTTEAFF. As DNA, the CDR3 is TGTGCCAGCAGCTTAACAGGGGGCCGGACAACTGAAGCTTTCTTT. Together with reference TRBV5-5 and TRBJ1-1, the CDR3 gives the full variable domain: DAGVTQSPTHLIKTRGQQVTLRCSPISGHKSVSWYQQVLGQGPQFIFQYYEKEERGRGNFPDRFSARQFPNYSSELNVNALLLGDSALYLCASSLTGGRTTEAFFGQGTRLTVV.

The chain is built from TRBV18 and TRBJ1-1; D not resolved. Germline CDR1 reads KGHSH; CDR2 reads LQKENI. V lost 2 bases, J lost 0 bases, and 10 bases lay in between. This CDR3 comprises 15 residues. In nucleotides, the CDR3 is TGTGCCAGCTCACCAGGGAGCGGGATGAACACTGAAGCTTTCTTT. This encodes CASSPGSGMNTEAFF.